This TCR beta chain was profiled in a study of blood T cell repertoires in COVID-19. Germline V CDR1 and CDR2: SEHNR, FQNEAQ (reference sequence). The CDR3 sequence is 14 residues long. V dropped 6 bases and J dropped 2 bases, with 13 bases sitting between them. Measured with immunoSEQ multiplex PCR; TCRdb has only the in-frame clones, and not every one. The sample lists roughly 400,000 clones, roughly 88% occurring once. This clonotype originated in a middle-aged woman with acute COVID-19. Sequences were obtained from PBMCs or T cells enriched from blood (not recorded which). The genes are TRBV7-9 and TRBJ1-2; no clear D gene. CDR3 DNA sequence: TGTGCCAGCAGTCTTGTATCCGGGAACTATGGCTACACCTTC. Translated, it gives CASSLVSGNYGYTF.